The table lists the clone carrying this TCR beta chain with many counts. There were TCR beta CDR3 regions amplified from RNA transcripts. TCR CDR3 underwent first-round RT-PCR with the HTBI primer set. TCRdb analysed the multiplex PCR reads with MiXCR anew, one entry per CDR3 protein. This table holds about 250,000 distinct CDR3 sequences, roughly 22% found once. On the basis of clinical symptoms, serum thyroxine and TRAb, thyroid ultrasound and orbital computed tomography, diagnoses were made. The data were taken from a study of T cells in Graves' hyperthyroidism and ophthalmopathy. V dropped 3 bases and J dropped 8 bases, with 17 bases sitting between them. Per germline, CDR1 SGHRS and CDR2 YFSETQ. This CDR3 region has 15 residues.

Material: blood. This chain uses TRBV5-1 with TRBJ2-2; D is possibly TRBD1 (6 bases). The source is a woman aged 40-49 years with Graves' ophthalmopathy. This CDR3 reads CASSSWTAQPGELFF. CDR3 sequence (DNA): TGCGCCAGCAGCTCATGGACAGCCCAACCGGGGGAGCTGTTTTTT.